This T cell receptor (beta chain) was identified during a study of graft-versus-host responses after intestinal transplantation. Study-level findings and limits: In recipient marrow, GvH clones were found, and some appeared first in ileum or blood. Individuals who had graft-donor T cell macrochimerism had allografts that showed high graft-versus-host to host-versus-graft clonal ratios.

About this clone: Antigen: not known.

The germline V gene has CDR1 LGHNA and CDR2 YSLEER. This CDR3 has 15 amino acids. V lost 1 base and J 4 bases, leaving 10 bases between the germline ends. The protocol was immunoSEQ multiplex PCR, while the TCRdb copy is restricted to in-frame clones and leaves out a portion. The sample includes tens of thousands of clones, roughly 95% of them seen just once. This sequence originates from a human donor who was the organ donor for an intestinal transplant. The V call is TRBV4-3, the J call TRBJ2-2, with D perhaps matching TRBD2 (5 bases). Sequencing was performed on unstimulated CD8+ T cells sorted from spleen or lymph node cells, taken before transplant. The CDR3 protein is CASSQVLDGTGELFF. The CDR3 coding sequence is TGCGCCAGCAGCCAAGTACTAGACGGCACCGGGGAGCTGTTTTTT.